A single sample gave rise to the 20 T cell receptor beta chains below, sequenced in a study of cytomegalovirus exposure and HLA in healthy donors. PCR was performed using 60 Vbeta and 13 Jbeta primers. Sequenced by immunoSEQ multiplex PCR; TCRdb stores in-frame clones only, minus some. The sample contains around 70,000 clones, roughly 74% of which appear only once. The sample was PBMCs. All receptors come from a human donor in good health.

The V call is TRBV7-3, the J call TRBJ2-7; 8 bases are shared with TRBD1. Germline trimming cut 5 bases from V and 5 bases from J; bases unmatched to any gene: 5. The V gene's germline CDR1 is SGHTA and CDR2 FQGTGA. This CDR3 is built from 13 residues. This CDR3 reads CASSPRGQDEQYF. In DNA form, the CDR3 reads TGTGCCAGCAGCCCCAGGGGGCAGGACGAGCAGTACTTC.

J is TRBJ2-7 and V is TRBV5-1; 8 nucleotides line up with TRBD1. V lost 0 bases, J lost 0 bases, and 5 bases stayed unmatched. Germline lookup yields CDR1 SGHRS and CDR2 YFSETQ. CDR3 length: 16 amino acids. CDR3 sequence (DNA): TGCGCCAGCAGCTTGGCCGGGACAGGTGCCTCCTACGAGCAGTACTTC. Its protein is CASSLAGTGASYEQYF.

The V gene is TRBV6-1, the J gene TRBJ2-2; a weak D match, TRBD1 (6 bases). CDR1 and CDR2 from the germline V gene are MNHNS and SASEGT. Trimming stripped 4 bases from V and 5 bases from J, with 11 bases between. This CDR3 has 14 residues. CDR3 in DNA: TGTGCCAGCAGTGGAAGACAGGTTACCGGGGAGCTGTTTTTT. Translated: CASSGRQVTGELFF.

The gene calls are TRBV4-1 and TRBJ2-7; TRBD1 matches 7 bases. Trimming took 4 bases from V and 3 from J; bases not matched to a gene: 12. Germline V gives CDR1 MGHRA, CDR2 YSYEKL. The CDR3 is made up of 16 amino acids. Here the CDR3 reads CASSREPGQRSYEQYF. CDR3 DNA sequence: TGCGCCAGCAGCCGCGAACCGGGACAGAGGAGCTACGAGCAGTACTTC.

CDR3 in amino acids: CASSPGLAGGPGETQYF. The CDR3 coding sequence is TGTGCCAGCAGCCCGGGACTAGCGGGAGGGCCGGGAGAGACCCAGTACTTC. The chain joins TRBV7-9 to TRBJ2-5; TRBD2 aligns across 16 bases. The CDR3 is 17 amino acids. Germline CDR1 is SEHNR and CDR2 is FQNEAQ (reference sequence). V lost 5 bases and J lost 4; bases outside the gene matches: 7.

The chain joins TRBV28 to TRBJ2-7; 8 bases align to TRBD2. The length of the CDR3 is 17 residues. Germline assignment: CDR1 MDHEN and CDR2 SYDVKM. V lost 10 bases, J lost 5 bases, and 22 bases stayed unmatched. The CDR3 here is CATKTAGASLPGHEQYF. For the CDR3, the DNA is TGTGCCACCAAAACAGCGGGAGCGTCTCTCCCCGGTCACGAGCAGTACTTC.

The chain combines TRBV18 with TRBJ2-6, with 8 nucleotides matching TRBD1. Trimming cost V 2 bases and J 0 bases; bases outside gene matches: 9. This CDR3 is built from 19 residues. Looked up from germline, CDR1 is KGHSH and CDR2 is LQKENI. The CDR3 DNA reads TGTGCCAGCTCACCATTCTTCGGGACAGGCCTCTCTGGGGCCAACGTCCTGACTTTC. Its translation is CASSPFFGTGLSGANVLTF.

The CDR3 protein is CASSLGHPSTDTQYF. CDR3 nucleotide sequence: TGTGCCAGCAGCCTGGGACATCCAAGCACAGATACGCAGTATTTT. The gene calls are TRBV13 and TRBJ2-3; D might be TRBD1 (6 bases). V was shortened by 5 bases and J by 0 bases, with 12 bases between the two germline ends. The CDR3 spans 15 residues. Germline CDR1 and CDR2: PRHDT and FYEKMQ (reference sequence).

This clone was observed once. The chain carries TRBV30 and TRBJ1-2; D not certain. Trimming stripped 1 base from V and 5 bases from J, with 26 bases between. The CDR3 runs to 18 residues. Germline V gene sequence: CDR1 GTSNPN, CDR2 SVGIG (reference sequence). In nucleotides, the CDR3 is TGTGCCTGGAGTGCCCGGACTAGCGGGAGTTCGGGCAGTTATGGCTACACCTTC. Translating it yields CAWSARTSGSSGSYGYTF.

This clone was observed a few times. The V gene is TRBV4-1, the J gene TRBJ1-1; 7 nucleotides agree with TRBD1. The CDR3 contains 17 residues. Trimming at V came to 3 bases and at J to 2 bases, leaving 12 bases not matched to a gene. Germline V gives CDR1 MGHRA, CDR2 YSYEKL. CDR3 in DNA: TGCGCCAGCAGCCACTCAGCAGGGGGAGTAGTAAACACTGAAGCTTTCTTT. As protein: CASSHSAGGVVNTEAFF.

This chain connects TRBV6-1 to TRBJ2-6, with no clear D. The CDR3 length is 15 residues. Trimming removed 0 bases at V and 3 bases at J, with 6 bases between. Germline V gives CDR1 MNHNS, CDR2 SASEGT. CDR3 in DNA: TGTGCCAGCAGTGAAGCGCTAGGTGGGGCCAACGTCCTGACTTTC. Amino acid sequence: CASSEALGGANVLTF.

This chain connects TRBV19 to TRBJ2-1; D gene uncertain. V was shortened by 10 bases and J by 4 bases, with 20 bases between the two germline ends. The CDR3 is made up of 15 amino acids. CDR1 is LNHDA and CDR2 is SQIVND in the germline V gene (reference sequence). CDR3 DNA: TGTGCCATCTCCTCGTCATTGACGGGTTACAATGAGCAGTTCTTC. Translation gives CAISSSLTGYNEQFF.

This chain uses TRBV18 with TRBJ1-1; D gene uncertain. Trimming left V 3 bases short and J 5 bases short, with 16 bases between. The CDR3 is 15 residues long. Per germline, CDR1 KGHSH and CDR2 LQKENI. CDR3 protein: CASSPSPPGLTEAFF. DNA of the CDR3: TGTGCCAGCTCACCCTCTCCGCCAGGATTAACTGAAGCTTTCTTT.

V is TRBV7-6 and J is TRBJ2-5, with 8 bases fitting TRBD1. Trimming removed 3 bases from V and 4 bases from J; junction bases left unmatched: 7. Germline V lookup: CDR1 SGHVS, CDR2 FNYEAQ. The length of the CDR3 is 15 residues. CDR3 coding DNA: TGTGCCAGCAGCTTCACTAGACAGGGGCGAGAGACCCAGTACTTC. Translated: CASSFTRQGRETQYF.

The V and J genes are TRBV5-4 and TRBJ2-3; D gene ambiguous. The CDR3 totals 15 residues. Germline V gene data show CDR1 as SGHNT and CDR2 as YYREEE (reference sequence). The ends were cut back, 1 base at V and 0 bases at J, with 9 bases in the middle. The CDR3 DNA follows: TGTGCCAGCAGCTTGCGAACTCAAAGCACAGATACGCAGTATTTT. This codes for CASSLRTQSTDTQYF.

This clone was observed once. The chain combines TRBV27 with TRBJ1-2; 7 bases fit TRBD1. This CDR3 region has 14 residues. From germline, CDR1 is MNHEY and CDR2 SMNVEV (reference sequence). Losses at the gene ends were 5 bases for V and 4 bases for J; bases not matched to a gene: 7. The CDR3 region has the DNA TGTGCCAGCAGTCCCTCCAGGGGGAGCTATGGCTACACCTTC. Amino acids: CASSPSRGSYGYTF.

This sequence joins TRBV4-2 and TRBJ2-1; TRBD1 might be the D (6 bases). V was trimmed by 1 base and J by 1 base, leaving 11 bases between them. This CDR3 contains 16 residues. In germline, CDR1 is LGHNA, CDR2 YNFKEQ. The CDR3 sequence: CASSQARQASYNEQFF. CDR3 DNA: TGTGCCAGCAGCCAAGCGAGACAGGCTTCCTACAATGAGCAGTTCTTC.

As DNA, the CDR3 is TGTGCCAGCAGCCTGTCCCTCACTGAACAGGGGAAAGTGTATGGCTACACCTTC. Its protein product is CASSLSLTEQGKVYGYTF. The chain recombines TRBV4-2 with TRBJ1-2; 7 bases are a match to TRBD1. Germline V gene data show CDR1 as LGHNA and CDR2 as YNFKEQ. V was pared by 4 bases and J by 5 bases, with 19 bases of the junction left unmatched. This CDR3 is built from 18 residues.

The V call is TRBV5-1, the J call TRBJ2-1; TRBD2 agrees at 13 bases. Per germline, CDR1 SGHRS and CDR2 YFSETQ. Trimming took 5 bases from V and 0 from J; bases not matched to a gene: 2. The CDR3 runs 16 residues. As DNA, the CDR3 is TGCGCCAGCAGGAGGACTAGCGGGAGCTCCTACAATGAGCAGTTCTTC. It encodes CASRRTSGSSYNEQFF.

This clone has just a few counts. V is TRBV7-3 and J is TRBJ1-1, with D possibly TRBD1 on 6 matching bases. Germline CDR1 is SGHTA and CDR2 is FQGTGA. This CDR3 is 14 amino acids long. Trimming shortened V by 5 bases and J by 8 bases, and 18 bases separated the two germline ends. Here the CDR3 reads CASSLTSGTHEAFF. CDR3 DNA: TGTGCCAGCAGCCTGACCTCCGGGACACACGAAGCTTTCTTT.